The T cell receptor beta chain under discussion was sequenced for a study of graft-versus-host responses after intestinal transplantation. The wider study: Recipients had multivisceral, liver-intestinal, or isolated intestinal transplants. Every recipient had anti-thymocyte globulin induction and 2 to 4 years of tacrolimus plus steroids.

Study conclusions and caveats: Early post-transplant HvG declines showed an association with peak circulating GvH clone levels.

On this clone: What it recognizes is unknown.

Repertoires were generated with immunoSEQ multiplex PCR, while TCRdb's copy carries only in-frame clones and drops some. The sample consists of about 93,000 clones, 90% to 95% of them appearing once. Sequenced here: unstimulated CD8+ T cells sorted from spleen or lymph node cells, sampled before intestinal transplant. The TCR comes from a human donor who received an intestinal transplant.

The CDR3 sequence: CASTTGGISPLHF. CDR3 coding DNA: TGTGCCAGCACCACGGGAGGGATTTCACCCCTCCACTTT. J is TRBJ1-6 and V is TRBV27; D is undetermined. V was pared by 7 bases and J by 9 bases, with 13 bases between. The V gene's germline CDR1 is MNHEY and CDR2 SMNVEV (reference sequence). The CDR3 runs 13 residues.